The 7 T cell receptor beta chains presented below share a single source sample, sequenced in a study of T cell changes during pregnancy in multiple sclerosis (dated by TCRdb to the late 2010s). Library preparation employed the immunoSEQ multiplex PCR assay. TCRdb carries this immuneACCESS record with in-frame sequences only. Its versions omit some clonotypes, under half of them owing to an unresolved V gene in the studies checked, with the rest unexplained. Across this sample there are under 50,000 clones, with approximately 92% seen only once. Roughly 3.9% of the sample belongs to the ten largest clones. The source material was CD8+ T cells from peripheral blood mononuclear cells, sampled after pregnancy. The receptors stem from a female donor with multiple sclerosis, enrolled in a pregnancy study.

The chain employs TRBV6-1 and TRBJ2-3; no clear D gene. V was shortened by 8 bases and J by 4 bases, with 16 bases between the two germline ends. There are 14 residues in the CDR3. Per germline, CDR1 MNHNS and CDR2 SASEGT. CDR3 residues: CASRGLPKPDTQYF. The CDR3 coding sequence is TGTGCCAGCCGAGGCCTGCCCAAGCCAGATACGCAGTATTTT.

The V gene is TRBV7-2, the J gene TRBJ2-1, with TRBD2 matching over 9 bases. This CDR3 contains 15 residues. The germline V gene has CDR1 SGHTA and CDR2 FQGNSA. With 5 bases clipped from V and 5 bases from J, the junction kept 7 bases outside the gene matches. The CDR3 loop reads CASSPGLAGNNEQFF. CDR3 nucleotide sequence: TGTGCCAGCAGCCCCGGGCTAGCGGGAAACAATGAGCAGTTCTTC.

The rearrangement uses TRBV6-5 and TRBJ1-1; the D is unclear. The CDR3 sequence is 13 residues long. Deletions cut 2 bases from V and 4 bases from J, with 8 bases between. CDR1 and CDR2 (germline): MNHEY, SVGAGI. CDR3 nucleotides: TGTGCCAGCAGTTACCGAGCGAGCACTGAAGCTTTCTTT. Its translation is CASSYRASTEAFF.

This clone was seen once. The CDR3 here is CASSPPQGNYEQYF. The CDR3 DNA reads TGTGCCAGCAGCCCCCCCCAGGGAAACTACGAGCAGTACTTC. The chain links TRBV7-9 to TRBJ2-7, with D tentatively TRBD1 (5 bases). Germline CDR1 is SEHNR and CDR2 is FQNEAQ (reference sequence). The length of the CDR3 is 14 residues. The V and J ends lost 5 bases and 3 bases respectively, with 14 bases between them.

The genes are TRBV7-2 and TRBJ1-1; D possibly corresponds to TRBD1 (6 bases). Trimming cost V 2 bases and J 3 bases, with 13 bases left between them. Germline V CDR1 and CDR2: SGHTA, FQGNSA. The CDR3 spans 15 residues. The chain's CDR3 is CASSLRGGGYTEAFF. CDR3 DNA sequence: TGTGCCAGCAGCTTAAGAGGGGGTGGATACACTGAAGCTTTCTTT.

The chain recombines TRBV6-4 with TRBJ2-1, with 9 bases identical to TRBD2. V lost 3 bases, J lost 5 bases, and 5 bases stayed unmatched. CDR3 length: 15 residues. The germline V gene has CDR1 MRHNA and CDR2 SNTAGT. CDR3 sequence (DNA): TGTGCCAGCAGTGAATCGGCTAGCGGGGACAATGAGCAGTTCTTC. Translating gives CASSESASGDNEQFF.

The genes are TRBV5-1 and TRBJ1-4; TRBD1 is a possible D gene (6 bases). The CDR3 runs to 14 residues. CDR1 SGHRS and CDR2 YFSETQ come from the germline V gene. Trimming left V 3 bases short and J 8 bases short, with 14 bases between. This CDR3 is CASSSQGWEEKLFF. CDR3 bases: TGCGCCAGCAGCTCACAGGGATGGGAGGAAAAACTGTTTTTT. The variable domain in full, with the rest retrieved from reference TRBV5-1 and TRBJ1-4, is KAGVTQTPRYLIKTRGQQVTLSCSPISGHRSVSWYQQTPGQGLQFLFEYFSETQRNKGNFPGRFSGRQFSNSRSEMNVSTLELGDSALYLCASSSQGWEEKLFFGSGTQLSVL.